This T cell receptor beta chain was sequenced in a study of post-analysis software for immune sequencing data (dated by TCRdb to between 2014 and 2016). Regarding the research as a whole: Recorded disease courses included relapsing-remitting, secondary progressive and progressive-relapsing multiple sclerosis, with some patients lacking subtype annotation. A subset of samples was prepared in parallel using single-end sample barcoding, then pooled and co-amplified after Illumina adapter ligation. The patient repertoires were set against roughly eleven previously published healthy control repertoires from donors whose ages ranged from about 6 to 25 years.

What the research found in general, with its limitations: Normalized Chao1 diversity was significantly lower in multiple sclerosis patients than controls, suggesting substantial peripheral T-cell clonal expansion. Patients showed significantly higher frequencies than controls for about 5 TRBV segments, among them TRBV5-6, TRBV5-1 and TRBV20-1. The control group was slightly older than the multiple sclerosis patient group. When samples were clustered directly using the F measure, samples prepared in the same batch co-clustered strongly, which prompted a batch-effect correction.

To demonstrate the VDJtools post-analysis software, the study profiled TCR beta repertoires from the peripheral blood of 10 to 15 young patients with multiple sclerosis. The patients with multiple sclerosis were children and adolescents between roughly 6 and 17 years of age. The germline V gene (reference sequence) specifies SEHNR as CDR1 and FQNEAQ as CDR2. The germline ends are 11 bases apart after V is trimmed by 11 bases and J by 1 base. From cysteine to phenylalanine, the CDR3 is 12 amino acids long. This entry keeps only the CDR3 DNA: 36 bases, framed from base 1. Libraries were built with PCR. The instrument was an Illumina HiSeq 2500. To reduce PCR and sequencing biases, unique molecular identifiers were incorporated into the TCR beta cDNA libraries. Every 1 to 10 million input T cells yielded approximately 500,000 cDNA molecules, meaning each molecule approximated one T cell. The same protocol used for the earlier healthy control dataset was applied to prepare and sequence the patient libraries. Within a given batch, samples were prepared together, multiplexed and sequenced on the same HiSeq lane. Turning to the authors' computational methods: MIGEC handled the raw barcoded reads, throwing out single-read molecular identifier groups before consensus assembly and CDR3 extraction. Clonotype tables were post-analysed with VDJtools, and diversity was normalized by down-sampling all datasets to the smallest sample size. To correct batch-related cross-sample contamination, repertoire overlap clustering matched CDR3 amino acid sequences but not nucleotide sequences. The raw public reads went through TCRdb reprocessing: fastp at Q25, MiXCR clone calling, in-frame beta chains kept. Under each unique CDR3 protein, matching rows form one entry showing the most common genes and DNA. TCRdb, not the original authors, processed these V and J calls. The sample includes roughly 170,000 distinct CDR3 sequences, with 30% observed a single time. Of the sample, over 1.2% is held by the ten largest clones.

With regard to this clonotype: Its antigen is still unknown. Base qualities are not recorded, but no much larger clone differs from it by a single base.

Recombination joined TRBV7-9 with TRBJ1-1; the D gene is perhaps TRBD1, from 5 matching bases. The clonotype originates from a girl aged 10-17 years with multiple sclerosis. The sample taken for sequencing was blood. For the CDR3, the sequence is CAGATANTEAFF. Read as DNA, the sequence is TGTGCCGGGGCGACAGCGAACACTGAAGCTTTCTTT.